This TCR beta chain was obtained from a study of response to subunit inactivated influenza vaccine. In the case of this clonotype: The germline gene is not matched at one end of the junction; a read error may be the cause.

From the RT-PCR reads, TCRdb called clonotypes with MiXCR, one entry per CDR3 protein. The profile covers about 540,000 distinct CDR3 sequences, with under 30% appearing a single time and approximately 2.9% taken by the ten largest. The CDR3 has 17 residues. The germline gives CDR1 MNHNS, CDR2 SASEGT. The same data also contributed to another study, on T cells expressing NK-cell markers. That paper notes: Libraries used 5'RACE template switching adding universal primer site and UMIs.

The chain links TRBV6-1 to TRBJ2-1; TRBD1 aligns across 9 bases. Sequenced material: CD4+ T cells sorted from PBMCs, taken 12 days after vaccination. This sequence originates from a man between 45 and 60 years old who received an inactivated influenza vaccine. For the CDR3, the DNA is TGTGACAGCAGTGAATTTCTCCCCGGGACAGGGTACAATGAGCAGTTCTTC. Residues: CDSSEFLPGTGYNEQFF.